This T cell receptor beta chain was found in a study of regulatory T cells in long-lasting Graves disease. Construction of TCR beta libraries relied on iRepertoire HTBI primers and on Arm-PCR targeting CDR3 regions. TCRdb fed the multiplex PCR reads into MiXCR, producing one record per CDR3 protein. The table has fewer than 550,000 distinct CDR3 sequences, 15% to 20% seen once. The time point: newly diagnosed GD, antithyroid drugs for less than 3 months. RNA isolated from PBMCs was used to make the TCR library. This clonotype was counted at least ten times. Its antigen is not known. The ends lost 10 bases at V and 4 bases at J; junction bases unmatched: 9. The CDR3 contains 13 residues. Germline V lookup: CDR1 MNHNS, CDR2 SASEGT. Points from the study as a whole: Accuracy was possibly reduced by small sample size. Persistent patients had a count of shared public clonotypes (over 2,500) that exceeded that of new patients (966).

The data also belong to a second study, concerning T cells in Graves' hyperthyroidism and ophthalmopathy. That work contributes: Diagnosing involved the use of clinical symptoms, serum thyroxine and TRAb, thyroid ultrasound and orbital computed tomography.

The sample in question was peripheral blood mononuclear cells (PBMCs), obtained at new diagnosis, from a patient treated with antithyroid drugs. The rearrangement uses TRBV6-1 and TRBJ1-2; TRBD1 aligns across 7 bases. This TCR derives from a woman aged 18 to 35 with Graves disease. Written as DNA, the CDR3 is TGTGCCACCCGACAGGGAATCCGCTATGGCTACACCTTC. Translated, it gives CATRQGIRYGYTF.